This T cell receptor (beta chain) comes out of a study of cytomegalovirus exposure and HLA in healthy donors (dated by TCRdb to about 2017). Describing the broader study: According to an earlier analysis of several hundred of the donors, 150 million to 200 million T cells yielded 120 million or so unique TCR beta sequences and 250 to 350 Gb of sequence data. An early release covering roughly 580 HLA-typed donors comprised approximately 300 gigabases of sequencing data and around 85 million unique TCR sequences. Of the approximately 400 genotyped donors, around 81% fell in the genetic ancestry cluster associated with self-reported Caucasian donors. The study aimed to test whether signatures of past pathogen exposure could be identified by cataloging public T cell receptors. The study used immunosequencing to profile the T cell repertoires of around 600 subjects and linked those repertoires to cytomegalovirus serostatus. In addition to the first cohort of 666 subjects, a separate validation cohort of approximately 110 different subjects was used. High-throughput TCR immunosequencing, statistical association of individual TCRs with disease status, and machine learning were combined to predict cytomegalovirus infection status. In a later analysis, previously published TCR beta repertoires from 670 or so donors were re-analyzed and high-resolution HLA genotyping was added so that TCR occurrence patterns could be studied. In the later analysis, no new phenotypic data were used to find candidate immune exposures; instead, reliance was placed on TCR beta sequences and their occurrence across donors. An earlier analysis of approximately 500 of the donors applied high-throughput TCR beta sequencing to assess whether each TCR beta V gene segment acted as functional or pseudogenic. Donor age, sex, ethnicity and CMV serostatus were compiled alongside the repertoire data. A later genetic analysis took genome-wide SNP genotypes for about three fifths of the 666 donors and used that subset as a discovery cohort. Every repertoire in the discovery cohort had been generated on one and the same sequencing platform. Both class I and class II loci were covered by HLA typing, at four-digit resolution. The number of donors typed differed by locus, with 629-630 for A, B, C, DRB1 and DQB1, around 520 for DQA1, 600 to 610 for DPA1, and approximately 470 for DPB1. Five DR-DQ haplotypes were treated as single units for association and clustering because of strong linkage in the cohort. On average, around 230,000 unique TCR beta nucleotide sequences were sequenced per donor among about 400 genotyped donors of the cohort, with roughly 18% of those sequences being non-productive. Summary of the overall study and its limitations: Some IMGT-functional V segments, including TRBV6-2 and TRBV6-3, could not be told apart with the 87-base-pair reads, so those segments were excluded. Correlated functional status among segregating V segments might reflect linkage disequilibrium, but an unknown experimental factor could not be ruled out. Immune exposure information for the cohort was limited to CMV serostatus. Because some donors lacked HLA typing at each locus, the association tests relied only on the typed subset. Because counts were too low, roughly 17 rarely observed V segments, including chromosome 9 orphons, were left out of the earlier analysis of 587 of the donors. At a false discovery rate of 0.05, a later analysis linked 15,000 to 20,000 TCR beta sequences to specific HLA alleles. A later genetic analysis associated a missense DCLRE1C variant with V-gene and J-gene trimming of TCR beta chains, and an independent cohort replicated the association. In vitro tests confirmed that a few of the cytomegalovirus-associated TCR beta chains recognize cytomegalovirus antigens. Strong co-occurrence of HLA alleles, especially DR and DQ, made assigning TCR associations to individual alleles difficult. The classifier was reported to diagnose cytomegalovirus status with high specificity and sensitivity in both the original cohort and the validation cohort. In a later analysis, HLA-associated TCR beta chains showed more clonal expansion and lower generation probabilities than non-associated chains that were equally common. A total of 164 TCR beta chains were listed by the study as associated with cytomegalovirus. It was suggested by the authors that the approach could potentially be generalized to other disease states and immunological phenotypes. In a later analysis, most CMV-associated TCR beta chains were found to appear HLA-restricted, with HLA associations seemingly driven largely by CMV exposure. Roughly uniform sequencing depth across donors was assumed in presence/absence analyses, although this assumption may not hold. Most TCR sequences were observed very rarely across donors, whereas some public TCRs were present in many individuals. A cluster of highly shared sequence variants was judged likely to be a technical artifact of the sequencing pipeline. In a later analysis, the rate of TCR association differed among HLA loci, with DRB1 alleles having the most associated TCRs and HLA-C alleles having the fewest. The cohort was sequenced for TCR beta chains only, and without alpha or paired-chain data the features that could be detected were limited. A further reported finding was that TCR beta sequences accurately predicted the HLA-A and HLA-B alleles for most subjects in the first cohort. According to a later genetic analysis, donors in an Asian-associated ancestry cluster had fewer N-insertions in productive TCRs than the approximately 650-donor mean. Several of the top co-occurrence clusters appeared to be linked to parvovirus B19, influenza, CMV and Epstein-Barr virus, according to a later analysis. An earlier analysis of approximately 570 of the donors showed that most TCR beta V segments appeared in productive rearrangements either about 90% or about 30% of the time, which broadly matched IMGT annotations.

The cohort consisted of 650 to 850 healthy bone marrow donors. All cohort members were sampled while nominally healthy, although unrecorded immune exposures were likely present. CMV serostatus was positive for about 300 and negative for about 50% of the roughly 700 cohort members, and was not recorded for this donor. A peripheral blood sample was provided by each donor, and peripheral blood mononuclear cells were used for TCR beta sequencing. Genomic DNA extraction from the blood cell samples was performed with the Qiagen DNeasy Blood Extraction Kit. The library was built by means of the immunoSEQ multiplex PCR assay. For the multiplex PCR, a mixture combining 60 forward primers for TCR Vbeta segments and 13 reverse primers for TCR Jbeta segments was used. A multiplex PCR assay on genomic DNA amplified the CDR3 region of rearranged TCR beta genes. The Illumina HiSeq System was used to sequence the amplified TCR beta libraries as 87-base-pair reads. As for how the authors treated the data: Across the roughly 600 repertoires, a later analysis counted 80 million or so unique TCR beta chains, roughly 11 million of which were shared by at least two donors. Raw reads were error-corrected and collapsed into unique sequences with a nearest-neighbor algorithm that merged closely related sequences to remove PCR and sequencing errors. V, D and J gene segments were assigned by aligning CDR3 sequences to IMGT reference sequences. For a sequence to be retained, a match of at least six nucleotides to both a V gene segment and a J gene segment was required. A rearrangement counted as productive if the CDR3 had no stop codons and remained in frame with V and J, and every other rearrangement counted as non-productive. CDR3 was defined according to IMGT convention as the region running from the second conserved V-encoded cysteine to the conserved J-encoded phenylalanine. In an earlier analysis of more than 550 of the donors, sequences lacking an unambiguous match to a single V gene segment were excluded. An earlier analysis of some 500 of the donors classified V segments as functional when productive rearrangements were above 56.7% and as segregating when the standard deviation between donors was above 5%. A statistical classification framework was developed to diagnose cytomegalovirus status using the catalog of TCR beta chain sequences. In a later analysis, TCR nucleotide sequences were compared against IMGT/GENE-DB human TR gene sequences so that V and J genes could be assigned. The TCRdist pipeline was used in a later analysis to assign CDR3 sequences and most-parsimonious VDJ recombination scenarios. In a later analysis, each TCR beta chain was defined by its CDR3 amino acid sequence together with its V-gene family, and reads lacking a unique V-gene family were excluded. To address suspected cross-contamination and a sequencing artifact, a later analysis removed around 590 highly shared, low-generation-probability nucleotide sequences. A later analysis calculated a clonal expansion index for each public chain from normalized within-repertoire ranks of inferred template counts. In a later analysis, generation probabilities were computed with a VDJ recombination model fitted to out-of-frame rearrangements, and the resulting probabilities were checked against IGoR. Hypergeometric tests were used in a later analysis to score TCR-TCR, TCR-HLA and TCR-CMV co-occurrence, with a repertoire-size bias correction applied to the TCR pairs. To estimate false discovery rates, a later analysis permuted the HLA or CMV assignments 20 times. In a later analysis, co-occurring TCRs were grouped using DBSCAN, with TCRdist sequence similarity added in when clustering inside HLA-allele-positive subsets. Repertoires with fewer than 30,000 or more than 120,000 public chains were left out of co-occurrence clustering, as were a handful of repertoires with anomalous nucleotide sharing. TCRdb re-hosts the immuneACCESS table, in-frame sequences only. Its copies lack some clones; in the studies checked, an unresolved V gene accounts for under half of them, and the cause for the rest is not known. The D gene and trimming were derived from the DNA, and the V and J assignments and clone size from that table. Here the sample has some 140,000 clones; about four fifths occur a single time. In total, the top ten clones hold about 4.3% of the sample.

This clone was seen just once. This clone's antigen is unknown. No per-base quality is available; no much larger clone lies one base away. V loses 6 bases at its end and J loses 2 bases; junction bases beyond the gene matches: 11. From the cysteine through the phenylalanine, the CDR3 covers 16 amino acids. Just the 48-base CDR3 DNA is kept, in frame starting at base 1. Sequencing input: PBMCs. The chain joins TRBV6-7 to TRBJ2-3; 7 bases in between match TRBD1. TRBV6-7 is designated an ORF whose function remains uncertain. This receptor was obtained from a man younger than 40 in good health. The CDR3 corresponds to CASSRHRDRDTDTQYF. The DNA is as follows: TGTGCCAGCAGCCGACACCGGGACAGAGACACAGATACGCAGTATTTT.